Presented here are 22 T cell receptor beta chains from one specimen sequenced in a study of cytomegalovirus exposure and HLA in healthy donors (dated by TCRdb to the late 2010s). The receptor library was made with the immunoSEQ multiplex PCR assay. For the multiplex PCR, a mixture combining 60 forward primers for TCR Vbeta segments and 13 reverse primers for TCR Jbeta segments was used. Imported from immuneACCESS, the table was reduced by TCRdb to in-frame sequences with V and J called. These copies leave out some clones; in studies compared against another copy, an unresolved V gene accounts for under half, and the cause of the remainder is not known. This sample's listing comprises about 190,000 clones. The top ten constitute 6.5% of the sample. The specimen sequenced was PBMCs. The receptors originated from a man younger than 40 in good health and CMV-seronegative.

This chain joins TRBV6-5 and TRBJ1-5, with D maybe TRBD1 (6 bases). The germline CDR1 and CDR2 sequences are MNHEY and SVGAGI. Trimming took off 4 bases at V and 3 bases at J, with 10 bases between the two ends. CDR3 length: 14 residues. The CDR3 coding sequence is TGTGCCAGCAGTTCCGGACAGCCCAATCAGCCCCAGCATTTT. This encodes CASSSGQPNQPQHF.

The V call is TRBV29-1, the J call TRBJ1-4; 9 bases are a match to TRBD1. The CDR3 has 13 amino acids. Germline-derived CDR1 and CDR2 are SQVTM and ANQGSEA. V was clipped by 6 bases and J by 3 bases; unmatched bases: 2. The CDR3, as DNA: TGCAGCGTGGGGACAGGGTCTAATGAAAAACTGTTTTTT. Translation gives CSVGTGSNEKLFF.

The chain uses TRBV19 and TRBJ2-1; TRBD1 matches at 10 bases. Germline loops: CDR1 LNHDA, CDR2 SQIVND (reference sequence). The length of the CDR3 is 16 residues. J was trimmed by 5 bases and V by 9 bases; bases with no gene match: 13. CDR3 DNA sequence: TGTGCCAGCGAATTCTATAGTGGGACAGGGGACAATGAGCAGTTCTTC. Protein sequence: CASEFYSGTGDNEQFF.

This chain links TRBV11-2 with TRBJ1-5; tentatively, D is TRBD1 (5 bases). V was clipped by 4 bases and J by 6 bases, with 16 bases between them. This CDR3 is 15 amino acids long. CDR1 and CDR2 (germline): SGHAT, FQNNGV. CDR3 sequence: CASSSRTGGGQPQHF. The CDR3 DNA reads TGTGCCAGCAGCTCCAGGACTGGGGGGGGTCAGCCCCAGCATTTT. Combining the CDR3 with reference TRBV11-2 and TRBJ1-5 gives the whole variable domain EAGVAQSPRYKIIEKRQSVAFWCNPISGHATLYWYQQILGQGPKLLIQFQNNGVVDDSQLPKDRFSAERLKGVDSTLKIQPAKLEDSAVYLCASSSRTGGGQPQHFGDGTRLSIL.

The chain is built from TRBV9 and TRBJ2-7, with 13 bases matching TRBD2. Trimming took 1 base from V and 4 from J; bases not matched to a gene: 11. The CDR3 spans 18 residues. CDR1 and CDR2 (germline): SGDLS, YYNGEE. CDR3 sequence reads: CASSVSYGLAGDGYEQYF. CDR3 sequence (DNA): TGTGCCAGCAGCGTAAGCTATGGACTAGCGGGAGACGGATACGAGCAGTACTTC.

The chain couples TRBV5-4 to TRBJ2-1, with D unresolved. The germline CDR1 and CDR2 sequences are SGHNT and YYREEE (reference sequence). V was trimmed by 0 bases and J by 1 base, leaving 11 bases between them. The CDR3 loop spans 16 amino acids. As DNA, the CDR3 is TGTGCCAGCAGCTTGGCTCTAGGTCCGTCCTACAATGAGCAGTTCTTC. Translated: CASSLALGPSYNEQFF.

The CDR3 DNA follows: TGTGCCAGCAGTTACTTGTCGTCGGGGAACACTGAAGCTTTCTTT. It is translated as CASSYLSSGNTEAFF. This chain connects TRBV6-6 to TRBJ1-1; D unclear. V was shortened by 1 base and J by 1 base, with 10 bases between the two germline ends. This CDR3 has 15 amino acids. CDR1 is MNHNY and CDR2 is SVGAGI in the germline V gene (reference sequence).

The chain carries TRBV19 and TRBJ2-1; D uncertain. The CDR3 has 13 amino acids. V was cut by 1 base and J by 7 bases, with 8 bases left in between. Per germline, CDR1 LNHDA and CDR2 SQIVND (reference sequence). In DNA, the CDR3 is TGTGCCAGTAGTATAGTGAGCCTTAATGAGCAGTTCTTC. Translating gives CASSIVSLNEQFF.

This rearrangement joins TRBV6-5 to TRBJ2-3, with D tentatively TRBD1 (6 bases). The germline V and J ends were trimmed by 6 bases and 5 bases, with 18 bases remaining between them. Germline values: CDR1 MNHEY, CDR2 SVGAGI. The CDR3 runs to 15 residues. The CDR3 sequence: CASRRGSANRDTQYF. The CDR3 DNA follows: TGTGCCAGCAGGAGGGGGAGCGCGAACAGAGATACGCAGTATTTT.

The J gene is TRBJ1-6, the V gene TRBV6-5; 7 nucleotides line up with TRBD1. The CDR3 runs 15 residues. Germline V gene data show CDR1 as MNHEY and CDR2 as SVGAGI. Losses at the gene ends were 2 bases for V and 4 bases for J; bases not matched to a gene: 2. CDR3 coding DNA: TGTGCCAGCAGTTACGGGACAGAGTATAATTCACCCCTCCACTTT. Translated: CASSYGTEYNSPLHF.

The chain recombines TRBV5-4 with TRBJ2-1, with TRBD1 matching over 11 bases. The V and J ends lost 4 bases and 12 bases, in that order; junction bases with no gene match: 12. The CDR3 length is 15 residues. The germline V gene encodes CDR1 SGHNT and CDR2 YYREEE (reference sequence). The CDR3 protein is CASSLGQGENERQFF. DNA for the CDR3: TGTGCCAGCAGCCTGGGACAGGGGGAGAATGAGCGGCAGTTCTTC.

This sequence joins TRBV19 and TRBJ1-1, with a possible D match to TRBD1 (6 bases). The CDR3 loop spans 17 amino acids. Germline values: CDR1 LNHDA, CDR2 SQIVND (reference sequence). The ends were cut back, 6 bases at V and 4 bases at J, with 24 bases in the middle. CDR3 residues: CASRSGAGANIFTEAFF. DNA for the CDR3: TGTGCCAGTAGATCCGGGGCAGGGGCCAACATATTCACTGAAGCTTTCTTT.

The V and J genes are TRBV10-3 and TRBJ2-1; 10 bases are shared with TRBD2. The CDR3 is 17 residues long. The germline gives CDR1 ENHRY, CDR2 SYGVKD. Losses at the gene ends were 11 bases for V and 6 bases for J; bases not matched to a gene: 19. The DNA for the CDR3 is TGTGCCTCCCTTGGTGGAGCGGGAGGGCCAATTTCCAATGAGCAGTTCTTC. Translated: CASLGGAGGPISNEQFF.

The V and J genes are TRBV6-1 and TRBJ1-1; no reliable D call. This CDR3 is 13 amino acids long. Trimming took off 4 bases at V and 0 bases at J, with 6 bases between the two ends. CDR1 and CDR2 from the germline V gene are MNHNS and SASEGT. The CDR3 sequence: CASSAGMNTEAFF. The DNA for the CDR3 is TGTGCCAGCAGTGCAGGTATGAACACTGAAGCTTTCTTT.

The chain uses TRBV5-1 and TRBJ2-3; 8 bases map to TRBD2. With 7 bases clipped from V and 2 bases from J, the junction kept 9 bases outside the gene matches. Looked up from germline, CDR1 is SGHRS and CDR2 is YFSETQ. The CDR3 is 15 residues long. CDR3 coding DNA: TGCGCCAGCGAAACTAGCGGAGGTTTCACAGATACGCAGTATTTT. Residues: CASETSGGFTDTQYF.

The chain is built from TRBV5-4 and TRBJ1-2; D remains ambiguous. V was trimmed by 4 bases and J by 2 bases, leaving 9 bases between them. CDR1 is SGHNT, CDR2 YYREEE, per germline (reference sequence). The CDR3 is 13 residues long. The CDR3 sequence is CASSPDTNYGYTF. In DNA form, the CDR3 reads TGTGCCAGCAGCCCCGACACCAACTATGGCTACACCTTC.

This rearrangement joins TRBV4-1 to TRBJ1-2, with TRBD1 as a possible D gene (5 bases). The CDR3 length is 15 residues. Trimming removed 0 bases from V and 8 bases from J, with 16 bases in between. Germline V gives CDR1 MGHRA, CDR2 YSYEKL. CDR3 in amino acids: CASSQDRADPSGYTF. DNA of the CDR3: TGCGCCAGCAGCCAAGACAGGGCCGACCCATCCGGCTACACCTTC.

The CDR3 DNA follows: TGTGCCAGCAGTCGGCTCAGGGGCCTGGGAGAGACCCAGTACTTC. Its protein product is CASSRLRGLGETQYF. V usage is TRBV6-5 and J usage is TRBJ2-5; D is perhaps TRBD1 (6 bases). The CDR3 is made up of 15 amino acids. Trimming shortened V by 5 bases and J by 4 bases, and 17 bases separated the two germline ends. Germline CDR1 MNHEY, CDR2 SVGAGI.

The chain carries TRBV5-6 and TRBJ2-5, with D unresolved. This CDR3 has 15 residues. Looked up from germline, CDR1 is SGHDT and CDR2 is YYEEEE. V was clipped by 2 bases and J by 3 bases, with 14 bases between them. The CDR3 here is CASSFVEWYEETQYF. The DNA for the CDR3 is TGTGCCAGCAGCTTTGTTGAGTGGTATGAAGAGACCCAGTACTTC.

J is TRBJ1-5 and V is TRBV4-1; 8 bases line up with TRBD1. Germline CDR1 reads MGHRA; CDR2 reads YSYEKL. Trimming at V came to 1 base and at J to 6 bases, leaving 2 bases not matched to a gene. The CDR3 has 14 residues. CDR3 protein: CASSQVQGGQPQHF. CDR3 nucleotides: TGCGCCAGCAGCCAAGTACAGGGGGGTCAGCCCCAGCATTTT.

V is TRBV10-3 and J is TRBJ2-5, with D maybe TRBD2 (7 bases). The end of the DNA aligns better with TRBJ2-7, so the J call may be wrong. CDR1 is ENHRY and CDR2 is SYGVKD in the germline V gene. There are 15 residues in the CDR3. In nucleotides, the CDR3 is TGTGCCATCAGTGAGTCAATGGCGGGGGCTTACGAGCAGTACTTC. Its protein product is CAISESMAGAYEQYF.

V usage is TRBV5-1 and J usage is TRBJ1-2, with a tentative D call TRBD1 (5 bases). The CDR3 totals 13 residues. Germline-derived CDR1 and CDR2 are SGHRS and YFSETQ. V was trimmed by 2 bases and J by 2 bases, leaving 7 bases between them. The CDR3 sequence is CASSFSGNYGYTF. For the CDR3, the DNA is TGCGCCAGCAGCTTCTCAGGGAACTATGGCTACACCTTC.